This T cell receptor (beta chain) was profiled in a study of PD-L1 blockade in urothelial cancer. Study at large: From 0 to 3 prior chemotherapy regimens had been given to the patients. Counts from blood samples showed a median of roughly 130,000 T cells.

Synthetically made TCR analog templates were put into each PCR as spikes. Repertoires were generated with immunoSEQ multiplex PCR, while TCRdb's copy carries only in-frame clones and drops some. The sample holds 80,000 to 130,000 clones; 91% are singletons and the top ten take just over 0.9%. Germline values: CDR1 SGHKS, CDR2 YYEKEE (reference sequence). The CDR3 sequence is 14 residues long. V was pared by 5 bases and J by 4 bases, with 13 bases between. J is TRBJ1-5 and V is TRBV5-5; TRBD1 might be the D (6 bases). This receptor was obtained from a woman of 80 years or more with urothelial cancer. This specimen consisted of PBMCs, obtained around atezolizumab (anti-PD-L1) treatment. CDR3 residues: CASSFGQSNQPQHF. DNA of the CDR3: TGTGCCAGCAGTTTCGGACAGTCAAATCAGCCCCAGCATTTT. Based on the CDR3 plus reference TRBV5-5 and TRBJ1-5, the full variable domain is DAGVTQSPTHLIKTRGQQVTLRCSPISGHKSVSWYQQVLGQGPQFIFQYYEKEERGRGNFPDRFSARQFPNYSSELNVNALLLGDSALYLCASSFGQSNQPQHFGDGTRLSIL.